This T cell receptor beta chain was captured in a study of Graves' ophthalmopathy and Graves' hyperthyroidism. Amplification of TCR beta CDR3 regions used RNA transcripts. HTBI-primed RT-PCR formed the first round, and a multiplex PCR formed the second. TCRdb analysed the multiplex PCR reads with MiXCR anew, one entry per CDR3 protein. The sample shows more than 300,000 distinct CDR3 sequences, about 18% of them seen only once. This clonotype was counted ten times or more. CDR3 length equals 14 residues. V was pared by 3 bases and J by 3 bases, with 15 bases between. Germline V lookup: CDR1 GTSNPN, CDR2 SVGIG (reference sequence).

Sequencing was performed on peripheral blood. This receptor was identified in an adult woman with stable Graves' hyperthyroidism. The J gene is TRBJ2-7, the V gene TRBV30, with TRBD2 as a possible D gene (5 bases). The CDR3 sequence: CAWRKVSRGYEQYF. CDR3 nucleotides: TGTGCCTGGAGGAAGGTGTCACGGGGCTACGAGCAGTACTTC.